The clone carrying this T cell receptor (beta chain) was seen ten or more times. Germline V lookup: CDR1 DFQATT, CDR2 SNEGSKA (reference sequence). V dropped 0 bases and J dropped 7 bases, with 16 bases sitting between them. CDR3 size: 15 residues. This sample was taken from a study of T cell repertoires in cytomegalovirus infection. MiXCR, run by TCRdb on the reads, gives a single entry per CDR3 protein. This sample has about 230,000 distinct CDR3 sequences; roughly 23% occur once, and the top ten carry 15% to 20%. This chain uses TRBV20-1 with TRBJ2-1, with D hard to call. The sequence was collected from a human donor in good health (CMV status not recorded). Some clones in this sample may be carry-over from other donors' samples. Sequenced input: CD8+ T cells from PBMCs. For the CDR3, the DNA is TGCAGTGCTAGAGAGGCCCTAAGTCGGTTGAATGAGCAGTTCTTC. Residues: CSAREALSRLNEQFF.